Listed below are T cell receptor beta chains from one sample, sequenced in a study of T cells of healthy individuals. A single record per CDR3 protein comes from TCRdb applying MiXCR to the 5' RACE reads. Here the sample spans 90,000 to 100,000 distinct CDR3 sequences, approximately 15% being singletons. These receptor sequences come from a human donor in good health. The CDR3 runs from the conserved cysteine through the conserved F or W. Fields, in order: V gene, D gene, J gene, clone size, CDR3 protein, CDR3 DNA. D genes are given only for firm matches. A clone size is listed for some rows: how often the clone was seen (once, few, many), or a class if it is expanded.

V gene: TRBV20-1
D gene: NA
J gene: TRBJ2-5
clone size: many
CDR3 protein: CSARSTGRETQYF
CDR3 DNA: TGCAGTGCTAGAAGCACAGGGAGGGAGACCCAGTACTTC

V gene: TRBV5-1
D gene: TRBD2
J gene: TRBJ2-5
clone size: NA
CDR3 protein: CASSLAAGGLGETQYF
CDR3 DNA: TGCGCCAGCAGCTTGGCTGCGGGGGGGCTAGGAGAGACCCAGTACTTC

V gene: TRBV6-2/TRBV6-3
D gene: NA
J gene: TRBJ2-3
clone size: few
CDR3 protein: CASSSRNRDPRADTQYF
CDR3 DNA: TGTGCCAGCAGTTCACGAAACCGGGACCCCCGGGCAGATACGCAGTATTTT

V gene: TRBV6-2/TRBV6-3
D gene: TRBD2
J gene: TRBJ2-2
clone size: few
CDR3 protein: CASTSTFGLATGGELFF
CDR3 DNA: TGTGCCAGCACCTCCACTTTTGGACTAGCGACGGGCGGGGAGCTGTTTTTT

V gene: TRBV27
D gene: NA
J gene: TRBJ2-7
clone size: NA
CDR3 protein: CASCLGRTYEQYF
CDR3 DNA: TGTGCCAGCTGTTTAGGCAGGACCTACGAGCAGTACTTC

V gene: TRBV19
D gene: NA
J gene: TRBJ1-5
clone size: NA
CDR3 protein: CASSIDPPKQPQHF
CDR3 DNA: TGTGCCAGTAGTATAGACCCCCCAAAGCAGCCCCAGCATTTT

V gene: TRBV2
D gene: NA
J gene: TRBJ1-2
clone size: many
CDR3 protein: CASSVRGFGYGYTF
CDR3 DNA: TGTGCCAGCAGCGTCCGCGGATTCGGCTATGGCTACACCTTC

V gene: TRBV6-6
D gene: TRBD2
J gene: TRBJ2-1
clone size: NA
CDR3 protein: CASSGGRNEQFF
CDR3 DNA: TGTGCCAGCTCCGGGGGGAGGAATGAGCAGTTCTTC

V gene: TRBV5-1
D gene: NA
J gene: TRBJ2-7
clone size: many
CDR3 protein: CASSLARGGDEQYF
CDR3 DNA: TGCGCCAGCAGCTTGGCGAGGGGAGGTGACGAGCAGTACTTC

V gene: TRBV6-5
D gene: TRBD1
J gene: TRBJ1-2
clone size: many
CDR3 protein: CASSFWTGQNGYTF
CDR3 DNA: TGTGCCAGCAGTTTTTGGACAGGTCAAAATGGCTACACCTTC

V gene: TRBV27
D gene: NA
J gene: TRBJ1-1
clone size: few
CDR3 protein: CASSNLQGYTEAFF
CDR3 DNA: TGTGCCAGCAGTAACCTCCAGGGCTACACTGAAGCTTTCTTT

V gene: TRBV7-9
D gene: NA
J gene: TRBJ1-2
clone size: NA
CDR3 protein: CATWEVYGYTF
CDR3 DNA: TGTGCCACCTGGGAGGTCTATGGCTACACCTTC

V gene: TRBV6-5
D gene: NA
J gene: TRBJ2-3
clone size: many
CDR3 protein: CASRDTGKDTQYF
CDR3 DNA: TGTGCCAGCAGGGATACAGGGAAGGATACGCAGTATTTT

V gene: TRBV6-1
D gene: TRBD1
J gene: TRBJ2-3
clone size: few
CDR3 protein: CAVRDRVTLDLYF
CDR3 DNA: TGTGCCGTCCGGGACAGGGTTACTTTGGATCTGTATTTT